The 22 T cell receptor beta chains below all came from one sample that was sequenced in a study of early T cells in non-severe SARS-CoV-2 infection. TCRdb itself ran the 5' RACE reads through MiXCR, one entry per CDR3 protein. Counted here are approximately 30,000 distinct CDR3 sequences, about 3.9% occurring once; the ten biggest clones make up roughly 8%. What was sequenced was whole blood. These TCRs come from an adult who was a healthcare worker with PCR-confirmed SARS-CoV-2 infection or an uninfected control (not recorded which).

This clonotype has at least ten counts. The chain couples TRBV7-2 to TRBJ1-5; D uncertain. The CDR3 runs 14 residues. Germline assignment: CDR1 SGHTA and CDR2 FQGNSA. With 6 bases removed from V and 7 bases from J, the gap between germline ends came to 16 bases. The CDR3 DNA follows: TGTGCCAGCAGTTCACAATTAGGATACCAGCCCCAGCATTTT. Protein: CASSSQLGYQPQHF.

This clonotype was seen ten or more times. This rearrangement joins TRBV4-1 to TRBJ1-2; D may be TRBD1 (5 bases). The germline gives CDR1 MGHRA, CDR2 YSYEKL. The V end was cut by 1 base, the J end by 4 bases, with 22 bases between. The CDR3 contains 18 residues. The CDR3 region is CASSQVPLAQATGYGYTF. For the CDR3, the DNA is TGCGCCAGCAGCCAAGTTCCCCTCGCACAGGCCACGGGCTATGGCTACACCTTC.

There are many counts of this clonotype. CDR3 DNA sequence: TGCGCCAGCAGCTTGGGGCCAGAGCAAGAGACCCAGTACTTC. It translates to CASSLGPEQETQYF. This chain uses TRBV5-1 with TRBJ2-5; no definite D call. CDR1 and CDR2 from the germline V gene are SGHRS and YFSETQ. V was clipped by 0 bases and J by 2 bases, with 8 bases between them. The CDR3 is made up of 14 amino acids.

This clonotype was observed at least ten times. The V call is TRBV3-1, the J call TRBJ2-1; TRBD2 matches 8 bases. J gave up 6 bases and V 1 base, and 5 bases lay outside the gene matches. This CDR3 region has 15 residues. Germline lookup yields CDR1 LGHDT and CDR2 YNNKEL (reference sequence). The CDR3 region is CASSQGSGSGNEQFF. The CDR3 coding sequence is TGTGCCAGCAGCCAAGGCAGCGGGAGTGGCAATGAGCAGTTCTTC.

The table lists this clonotype with many counts. The chain has TRBV4-3 and TRBJ1-1, with D tentatively TRBD1 (5 bases). This CDR3 comprises 14 residues. The germline V gene encodes CDR1 LGHNA and CDR2 YSLEER. V was shortened by 5 bases and J by 2 bases, with 12 bases between the two germline ends. This CDR3 reads CASSYTDSNTEAFF. The CDR3 nucleotides are TGCGCCAGCAGCTACACCGACAGTAACACTGAAGCTTTCTTT.

The chain employs TRBV30 and TRBJ1-1, with D possibly TRBD1 on 6 matching bases. Per the germline V gene, CDR1 is GTSNPN and CDR2 is SVGIG (reference sequence). There are 16 residues in the CDR3. V lost 5 bases and J lost 9, with 28 bases in between. CDR3 nucleotide sequence: TGTGCCTGGGGCATCCTACAGACAGGACGGGTGTCCCAAGCTTTCTTT. Its protein product is CAWGILQTGRVSQAFF.

At least ten counts were recorded for this clonotype. The chain joins TRBV19 to TRBJ2-5; a weak D match, TRBD1 (7 bases). The V gene's germline CDR1 is LNHDA and CDR2 SQIVND (reference sequence). The CDR3 runs to 15 residues. V was shortened by 10 bases and J by 9 bases, with 27 bases between the two germline ends. DNA of the CDR3: TGTGCCACCTCATCCCCCACAGGGGCGGGGAAGCCCCAGTACTTC. Translation: CATSSPTGAGKPQYF.

The chain links TRBV15 to TRBJ1-1; maybe TRBD1 (5 bases). This CDR3 contains 15 residues. Trimming removed 3 bases at V and 7 bases at J, with 18 bases between. The germline CDR1 and CDR2 sequences are LNHNV and YYDKDF (reference sequence). CDR3 in amino acids: CATSSLTSEGHEAFF. As DNA, the CDR3 is TGTGCCACCAGCAGCCTCACCTCCGAGGGGCATGAAGCTTTCTTT.

This clonotype was seen at least ten times. This chain links TRBV7-8 with TRBJ1-1; D remains ambiguous. The CDR3 spans 12 residues. V was shortened by 8 bases and J by 4 bases, with 11 bases between the two germline ends. Germline lookup yields CDR1 SGHVS and CDR2 FQNEAQ. The CDR3 nucleotides read TGTGCCAGCCGCGGTGTGAGCACTGAAGCTTTCTTT. It yields the protein CASRGVSTEAFF.

This clonotype was recorded many times. The V gene is TRBV4-1, the J gene TRBJ2-1; 11 bases are shared with TRBD2. Germline loops: CDR1 MGHRA, CDR2 YSYEKL. V shed 4 bases and J 2 bases; nucleotides not matched to a gene: 4. The CDR3 sequence is 16 residues long. CDR3 bases: TGCGCCAGCAGCCTAATAGCGGGAGGGGCCTACAATGAGCAGTTCTTC. This codes for CASSLIAGGAYNEQFF.

This clonotype was counted ten times or more. The chain carries TRBV6-2 or TRBV6-3 and TRBJ2-1; 8 positions match TRBD1. The CDR3 length is 16 residues. Trimming removed 2 bases from V and 6 bases from J; junction bases left unmatched: 9. Per the germline V gene, CDR1 is MNHEY and CDR2 is SVGEGT. The CDR3 here is CASSYPDRGSINEQFF. The CDR3 region has the DNA TGTGCCAGCAGTTACCCAGACAGGGGAAGCATCAATGAGCAGTTCTTC.

The sample holds many counts of this clonotype. The rearrangement joins TRBV7-9 to TRBJ2-1; D unclear. Germline assignment: CDR1 SEHNR and CDR2 FQNEAQ (reference sequence). The ends were cut back, 2 bases at V and 0 bases at J, with 8 bases in the middle. The CDR3 is made up of 15 amino acids. CDR3 region: CASSLPAPSYNEQFF. In nucleotides, the CDR3 is TGTGCCAGCAGCTTACCGGCCCCCTCCTACAATGAGCAGTTCTTC.

In this sample, this clonotype turned up many times. The CDR3 region is CASSLVRLGFQETQYF. In DNA form, the CDR3 reads TGTGCCAGCAGCTTAGTTCGACTAGGTTTCCAAGAGACCCAGTACTTC. The rearrangement links TRBV7-2 to TRBJ2-5; tentatively, D is TRBD2 (6 bases). Trimming cost V 1 base and J 1 base, with 13 bases left between them. The CDR3 covers 16 residues. CDR1 and CDR2 from the germline V gene are SGHTA and FQGNSA.

This clonotype was seen more than once but under ten times. The rearrangement joins TRBV13 to TRBJ1-1; D may be TRBD1 (5 bases). The CDR3 runs 13 residues. Per germline, CDR1 PRHDT and CDR2 FYEKMQ (reference sequence). The germline V and J ends were trimmed by 11 bases and 2 bases, with 15 bases remaining between them. The CDR3 loop reads CALTVRGNTEAFF. The DNA of the CDR3 is TGTGCCCTAACCGTGAGGGGAAACACTGAAGCTTTCTTT.

This clonotype was counted many times. The chain combines TRBV7-6 with TRBJ2-2; D remains unclear. Trimming pared 3 bases from V and 3 bases from J, leaving 11 bases between. The CDR3 totals 15 residues. The germline gives CDR1 SGHVS, CDR2 FNYEAQ. The CDR3 loop reads CASSLVRGHTGELFF. CDR3 in DNA: TGTGCCAGCAGCTTGGTGCGCGGCCACACCGGGGAGCTGTTTTTT.

There are many counts of this clonotype. The rearrangement joins TRBV6-5 to TRBJ2-1; the D is unclear. Trimming shortened V by 2 bases and J by 0 bases, and 5 bases separated the two germline ends. Germline V gene sequence: CDR1 MNHEY, CDR2 SVGAGI. This CDR3 contains 14 residues. The CDR3, as DNA: TGTGCCAGCAGTTACGCCAGCTCCTACAATGAGCAGTTCTTC. Translating gives CASSYASSYNEQFF.

This clonotype has ten or more counts. This sequence joins TRBV7-2 and TRBJ2-7; TRBD1 might be the D (5 bases). Trimming took 3 bases from V and 6 from J, leaving 12 bases between them. The germline V gene has CDR1 SGHTA and CDR2 FQGNSA. The CDR3 runs to 13 residues. The CDR3: CASSLKQGTEQYF. CDR3 in DNA: TGTGCCAGCAGCTTGAAGCAGGGAACCGAGCAGTACTTC.

In its sample, this clonotype was seen many times. The chain has TRBV11-1 and TRBJ2-7, with D perhaps matching TRBD1 (6 bases). Trimming took off 0 bases at V and 2 bases at J, with 11 bases between the two ends. This CDR3 region has 15 residues. Germline CDR1 and CDR2: SGHAT and FQDESV (reference sequence). CDR3 in amino acids: CASSLALGQTYEQYF. CDR3 DNA: TGTGCCAGCAGCTTAGCCCTTGGACAGACCTACGAGCAGTACTTC.

There are many counts of this clonotype. This chain uses TRBV5-1 with TRBJ2-3; a possible D gene is TRBD2 (5 bases). In germline, CDR1 is SGHRS, CDR2 YFSETQ. CDR3 length equals 14 residues. Trimming left V 3 bases short and J 2 bases short, with 10 bases between. DNA for the CDR3: TGCGCCAGCAGCTCCGGGCGGGCCACAGATACGCAGTATTTT. This encodes CASSSGRATDTQYF.

The chain combines TRBV28 with TRBJ2-3, with D unresolved. The V gene lost 0 bases and the J gene lost 1 base, with 8 bases spanning the gap. Germline CDR1 is MDHEN and CDR2 is SYDVKM. CDR3 size: 15 residues. This CDR3 reads CASSLWARGTDTQYF. The CDR3 DNA reads TGTGCCAGCAGTTTATGGGCAAGGGGCACAGATACGCAGTATTTT.

There are a few counts of this clonotype. This chain uses TRBV3-1 with TRBJ2-7; no clear D gene. Trimming removed 0 bases from V and 8 bases from J, with 17 bases in between. The CDR3 length is 15 residues. CDR1 LGHDT and CDR2 YNNKEL come from the germline V gene (reference sequence). The CDR3 region has the DNA TGTGCCAGCAGCCAAGATTTGACTGGACGAAAAAAGCAGTACTTC. It translates to CASSQDLTGRKKQYF.

This clonotype occurred many times. V and J are TRBV27 and TRBJ2-7; D remains ambiguous. Germline CDR1 MNHEY, CDR2 SMNVEV (reference sequence). V lost 4 bases, J lost 2 bases, and 9 bases lay in between. The length of the CDR3 is 13 residues. This chain's CDR3 is CASSSHGAYEQYF. For the CDR3, the DNA is TGTGCCAGCAGTTCCCATGGGGCCTACGAGCAGTACTTC.